This section outlines one TCR beta chain sequence together with its context. This CDR3 is 16 amino acids long. Germline V gene lookup returns CDR1 SGHRS and CDR2 YFSETQ. The trim removed 3 bases at V and 1 base at J, leaving 2 bases unmatched. As handled by the study authors: Nucleated cell counts were estimated from reference gene primer amplification. Measured with immunoSEQ multiplex PCR; TCRdb has only the in-frame clones, and not every one. That table is the source of V, J and clone size, and D and trimming were worked out from the DNA. The repertoire holds 55,000 to 65,000 clones, with approximately 90% as singletons. The data are from a study of blood T cell repertoires in COVID-19.

This receptor was identified in a woman in her sixties with active COVID-19. The sequenced sample consisted of peripheral blood. V and J are TRBV5-1 and TRBJ2-2; 11 bases map to TRBD2. CDR3 nucleotides: TGCGCCAGCAGCTGGGGACTAGCGGTGAACACCGGGGAGCTGTTTTTT. Its protein product is CASSWGLAVNTGELFF.